Below are 25 T cell receptor beta chains sequenced from a single sample in a study of cytomegalovirus exposure and HLA in healthy donors (dated by TCRdb to the late 2010s). The method behind the library was the immunoSEQ multiplex PCR assay. For the multiplex PCR, a mixture combining 60 forward primers for TCR Vbeta segments and 13 reverse primers for TCR Jbeta segments was used. The immuneACCESS repertoire file appears here via TCRdb, limited to in-frame rearrangements. These files lack a portion of the clones; in checked studies, under half of the deficit traces to unresolved V genes, and the cause of the others is not known. The sample profile shows 250,000 to 350,000 clones; roughly 90% of them were found once. The ten largest clones take up around 4% of the sample. The sequenced material came from PBMCs. All receptors come from a man in his forties or fifties in good health and CMV-seropositive.

The chain employs TRBV28 and TRBJ1-2; TRBD1 matches 9 bases. Germline V CDR1 and CDR2: MDHEN, SYDVKM. V shed 2 bases and J 14 bases; nucleotides not matched to a gene: 6. This CDR3 region has 12 residues. The CDR3 is CASSLEGTGWTF. The CDR3 DNA sequence: TGTGCCAGCAGTTTAGAAGGGACAGGGTGGACCTTC.

This chain links TRBV28 with TRBJ2-5; TRBD2 matches 10 bases. V lost 4 bases, J lost 4 bases, and 21 bases stayed unmatched. CDR3 length: 20 residues. CDR1 MDHEN and CDR2 SYDVKM come from the germline V gene. CDR3 nucleotides: TGTGCCAGCAGTTCTCGCCTCACACCCGGGGCTAGCGGGAGATTAGAGACCCAGTACTTC. This gives the protein CASSSRLTPGASGRLETQYF.

The chain recombines TRBV28 with TRBJ1-1, with D tentatively TRBD1 (5 bases). The CDR3 extends over 13 amino acids. Germline-derived CDR1 and CDR2 are MDHEN and SYDVKM. V gave up 6 bases and J gave up 2 bases, with 10 bases separating them. The CDR3 DNA is TGTGCCAGCAGACCACAGGTCAACACTGAAGCTTTCTTT. Amino acid sequence: CASRPQVNTEAFF.

This chain links TRBV6-1 with TRBJ2-3; no definite D call. The CDR3 runs to 13 residues. Trimming left V 8 bases short and J 5 bases short, with 14 bases between. The V gene's germline CDR1 is MNHNS and CDR2 SASEGT. The chain's CDR3 is CASEARIRDTQYF. CDR3 DNA: TGTGCCAGCGAGGCGCGTATCAGAGATACGCAGTATTTT.

The V and J genes are TRBV10-3 and TRBJ1-1; 9 positions match TRBD1. Germline trimming cut 4 bases from V and 6 bases from J; bases unmatched to any gene: 3. Germline CDR1 is ENHRY and CDR2 is SYGVKD. The CDR3 length is 13 residues. CDR3 amino acids: CAISGQGVAEAFF. In DNA form, the CDR3 reads TGTGCCATCAGTGGACAGGGGGTAGCTGAAGCTTTCTTT.

This clone appeared a few times. J is TRBJ1-1 and V is TRBV20-1; unclear D gene. The length of the CDR3 is 11 residues. Germline V CDR1 and CDR2: DFQATT, SNEGSKA (reference sequence). The CDR3 DNA follows: TGCATCCTGCCAGGAAACACTGAAGCTTTCTTT. Translating it yields CILPGNTEAFF.

V and J are TRBV4-2 and TRBJ1-2; D is undetermined. The V gene lost 0 bases and the J gene lost 8 bases, with 10 bases spanning the gap. In germline, CDR1 is LGHNA, CDR2 YNFKEQ. This CDR3 is 13 amino acids long. The CDR3 DNA reads TGTGCCAGCAGCCAAGACCGTTCACGGGGCTACACCTTC. Translating it yields CASSQDRSRGYTF.

V usage is TRBV19 and J usage is TRBJ1-2; 8 bases agree with TRBD1. Trimming cost V 3 bases and J 10 bases; bases outside gene matches: 7. The CDR3 totals 13 residues. In germline, CDR1 is LNHDA, CDR2 SQIVND (reference sequence). For the CDR3, the DNA is TGTGCCAGTAGTATTAACAGGGGGGCGACCTACACCTTC. This codes for CASSINRGATYTF.

This clone was observed a few times. Other DNA sequences of this sample code for an identical CDR3. This chain links TRBV4-1 with TRBJ2-7; weak D call: TRBD1 (6 bases). V was cut by 1 base and J by 4 bases, with 8 bases left in between. The CDR3 contains 13 residues. Germline V gives CDR1 MGHRA, CDR2 YSYEKL. CDR3: CASSQGGGYEQYF. CDR3 sequence (DNA): TGCGCCAGCAGCCAAGGAGGGGGTTACGAGCAGTACTTC.

This clone was detected only once. The same CDR3 arises from other DNA sequences in this sample as well. The V and J genes are TRBV5-1 and TRBJ2-2, with 9 bases aligning to TRBD2. In germline, CDR1 is SGHRS, CDR2 YFSETQ. CDR3 length equals 15 residues. V was pared by 1 base and J by 8 bases, with 6 bases of the junction left unmatched. CDR3 in DNA: TGCGCCAGCAGCTTGTGGCTAGCGGGAACTGGGGAGCTGTTTTTT. It translates to CASSLWLAGTGELFF.

In its sample, this clone was seen a few times. V is TRBV6-4 and J is TRBJ2-7, with 9 bases aligning to TRBD1. V dropped 3 bases and J dropped 1; count of bases not matched to a gene: 1. Germline V lookup: CDR1 MRHNA, CDR2 SNTAGT. The CDR3 has 14 residues. The CDR3 protein is CASSEGTGSYEQYF. CDR3 DNA: TGTGCCAGCAGTGAAGGGACAGGGTCCTACGAGCAGTACTTC.

J is TRBJ2-7 and V is TRBV27, with a tentative D call TRBD1 (6 bases). CDR1 is MNHEY, CDR2 SMNVEV, per germline (reference sequence). The CDR3 is 15 amino acids. Trimming cost V 4 bases and J 4 bases, with 17 bases left between them. DNA for the CDR3: TGTGCCAGCAGTTCCTCTATTTACAGGGAGTACGAGCAGTACTTC. Protein sequence: CASSSSIYREYEQYF.

The V and J genes are TRBV10-3 and TRBJ1-1; 8 bases fit TRBD1. The germline V gene has CDR1 ENHRY and CDR2 SYGVKD. This CDR3 is 17 amino acids long. Trimming removed 0 bases from V and 10 bases from J; junction bases left unmatched: 16. The CDR3 nucleotides are TGTGCCATCAGTGAGTCGTACGACAGGGGTATGAATATTGGAGCTTTCTTT. Protein sequence: CAISESYDRGMNIGAFF.

The rearrangement links TRBV29-1 to TRBJ2-2; 9 positions agree with TRBD1. This CDR3 region has 14 residues. In germline, CDR1 is SQVTM, CDR2 ANQGSEA. Trimming cost V 4 bases and J 1 base; bases outside gene matches: 1. The CDR3: CSVADRGNTGELFF. DNA for the CDR3: TGCAGCGTTGCGGACAGGGGGAACACCGGGGAGCTGTTTTTT.

The chain carries TRBV7-9 and TRBJ2-1; the match to TRBD2 covers 7 bases. V shed 0 bases, J shed 0 bases, and the junction held 2 bases outside the gene matches. The germline V gene encodes CDR1 SEHNR and CDR2 FQNEAQ (reference sequence). The length of the CDR3 is 16 residues. CDR3 amino acids: CASSLARGSSYNEQFF. The CDR3 DNA reads as TGTGCCAGCAGCTTAGCGCGGGGGAGCTCCTACAATGAGCAGTTCTTC.

The CDR3 protein is CASSEGGYEQYF. The CDR3, as DNA: TGCGCCAGCAGTGAGGGAGGGTACGAGCAGTACTTC. The chain couples TRBV10-1 to TRBJ2-7, with D perhaps matching TRBD2 (6 bases). The CDR3 consists of 12 residues. Deletions cut 2 bases from V and 4 bases from J, with 6 bases between. Germline CDR1 is WNHNN and CDR2 is SYGVQD (reference sequence).

The genes are TRBV20-1 and TRBJ2-1; D remains ambiguous. Trimming removed 5 bases from V and 9 bases from J, with 11 bases in between. Germline V CDR1 and CDR2: DFQATT, SNEGSKA (reference sequence). CDR3 length equals 11 residues. CDR3 region: CSAPSPPEQFF. CDR3 in DNA: TGCAGTGCTCCTAGTCCTCCTGAGCAGTTCTTC.

The chain carries TRBV29-1 and TRBJ2-2, with a tentative D call TRBD2 (6 bases). This CDR3 has 13 residues. Germline V gene sequence: CDR1 SQVTM, CDR2 ANQGSEA. V gave up 6 bases and J gave up 3 bases, with 11 bases separating them. The CDR3 DNA reads TGCAGCGTAAGAAGGGAGGACACCGGGGAGCTGTTTTTT. Its protein is CSVRREDTGELFF.

The chain is built from TRBV14 and TRBJ2-2, with a possible D match to TRBD2 (6 bases). Per the germline V gene, CDR1 is SGHDN and CDR2 is FVKESK. The CDR3 loop spans 15 amino acids. Trimming left V 3 bases short and J 4 bases short, with 12 bases between. DNA for the CDR3: TGTGCCAGCAGCCAGAGGAAGGGAGGCACCGGGGAGCTGTTTTTT. Residues: CASSQRKGGTGELFF.

This clone was seen only once. The CDR3 nucleotides read TGCGCCAGCAGCACGACCGGGACTAGCGTCCAACATGAGCAGTTCTTC. Protein sequence: CASSTTGTSVQHEQFF. The chain carries TRBV5-1 and TRBJ2-1, with 10 bases matching TRBD2. CDR1 is SGHRS, CDR2 YFSETQ, per germline. V shed 4 bases and J 8 bases; nucleotides not matched to a gene: 12. The CDR3 contains 16 residues.

The chain carries TRBV5-1 and TRBJ2-7, with TRBD2 matching over 8 bases. This CDR3 contains 14 residues. J lost 6 bases, V lost 4 bases, and 9 bases had no gene match. Germline values: CDR1 SGHRS, CDR2 YFSETQ. The CDR3 DNA is TGCGCCAGCAGCGGTACTGGACTAGCCGGCGAGCAGTACTTC. Its translation: CASSGTGLAGEQYF.

The V call is TRBV4-1, the J call TRBJ2-7; TRBD1 agrees at 7 bases. The V segment lost 4 bases and the J segment 10 bases; nucleotides outside the gene matches: 16. CDR1 and CDR2 from the germline V gene are MGHRA and YSYEKL. This CDR3 has 15 amino acids. The CDR3 nucleotides read TGCGCCAGCAGCCTAACACTTAACCGTGGACAGGAACAGTACTTC. Protein sequence: CASSLTLNRGQEQYF.

The gene calls are TRBV29-1 and TRBJ2-2, with a possible D match to TRBD2 (6 bases). Per germline, CDR1 SQVTM and CDR2 ANQGSEA. V lost 0 bases, J lost 4 bases, and 18 bases lay in between. CDR3 length: 17 residues. The CDR3 DNA sequence: TGCAGCGTTGAAGAGGGAGGATACGGGACGGGCACCGGGGAGCTGTTTTTT. Protein product: CSVEEGGYGTGTGELFF.

In its sample, this clone was seen a few times. The rearrangement joins TRBV4-1 to TRBJ2-2; possible D gene TRBD1, 6 bases. In germline, CDR1 is MGHRA, CDR2 YSYEKL. CDR3 length: 15 residues. Trimming took 4 bases from V and 2 from J, leaving 11 bases between them. The CDR3 here is CASSLPGVNTGELFF. In DNA, the CDR3 is TGCGCCAGCAGCCTCCCAGGGGTAAACACCGGGGAGCTGTTTTTT.

V is TRBV25-1 and J is TRBJ2-1; the match to TRBD1 covers 10 bases. After removal of 6 bases from V and 8 bases from J, the junction contained 4 bases not matched to a gene. Germline loops: CDR1 MGHDK, CDR2 SYGVNS. The CDR3 has 13 amino acids. This chain's CDR3 is CASRRTGGDEQFF. The DNA for the CDR3 is TGTGCCAGCAGACGGACAGGGGGGGATGAGCAGTTCTTC.